This TCR beta chain was observed in a study of T cell repertoires in aging, cancer and after chemotherapy. Amplification of TCR beta used genomic DNA extracted from peripheral blood. The V gene lost 5 bases and the J gene lost 0 bases, with 4 bases spanning the gap. From germline, CDR1 is MNHNS and CDR2 SASEGT. The CDR3 covers 13 residues. This clonotype ranks as medium-sized. A mixed TRB-A/B primer pool amplified rearranged TRB by multiplex touch-down PCR. TCRdb analysed the multiplex PCR reads with MiXCR anew, one entry per CDR3 protein. Of about 4,600 distinct CDR3 sequences listed, 21% are singletons.

The rearrangement joins TRBV6-1 to TRBJ2-2; D not resolved. The sample consisted of blood. The source of this sequence is a human donor with a blood cancer. CDR3 DNA: TGTGCCAGCAGTCAAACGAACACCGGGGAGCTGTTTTTT. Its translation: CASSQTNTGELFF.